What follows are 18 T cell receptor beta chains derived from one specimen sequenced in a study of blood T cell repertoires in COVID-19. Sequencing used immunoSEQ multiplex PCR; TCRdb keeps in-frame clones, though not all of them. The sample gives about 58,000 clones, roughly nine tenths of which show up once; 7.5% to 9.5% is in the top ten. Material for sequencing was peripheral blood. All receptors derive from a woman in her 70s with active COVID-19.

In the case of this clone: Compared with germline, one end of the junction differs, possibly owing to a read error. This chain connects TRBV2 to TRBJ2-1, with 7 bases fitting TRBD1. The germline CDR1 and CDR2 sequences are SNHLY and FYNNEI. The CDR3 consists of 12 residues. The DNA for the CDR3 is TGTGCCAGCAGCTCGACAGGGAGAGAGCGGATCTTC. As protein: CASSSTGRERIF.

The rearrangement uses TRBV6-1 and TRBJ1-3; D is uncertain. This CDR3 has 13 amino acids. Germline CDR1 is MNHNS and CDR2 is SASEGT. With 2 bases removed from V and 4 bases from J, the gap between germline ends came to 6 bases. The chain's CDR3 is CASSELLGNTIYF. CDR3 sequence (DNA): TGTGCCAGCAGTGAACTTCTGGGAAACACCATATATTTT.

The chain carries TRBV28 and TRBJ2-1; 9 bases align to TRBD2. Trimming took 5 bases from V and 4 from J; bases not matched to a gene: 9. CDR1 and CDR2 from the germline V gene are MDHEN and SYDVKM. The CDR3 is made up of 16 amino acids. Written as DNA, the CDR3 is TGTGCCAGCAGTGCTCCGGGACTAGCTAGTTACAATGAGCAGTTCTTC. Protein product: CASSAPGLASYNEQFF.

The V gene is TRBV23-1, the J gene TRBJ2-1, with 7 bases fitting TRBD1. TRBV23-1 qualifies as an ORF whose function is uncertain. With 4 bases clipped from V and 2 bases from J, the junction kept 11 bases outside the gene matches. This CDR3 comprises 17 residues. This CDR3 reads CASSPRQGHVTYNEQFF. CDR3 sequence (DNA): TGCGCCAGCAGTCCCCGACAGGGTCACGTTACCTACAATGAGCAGTTCTTC.

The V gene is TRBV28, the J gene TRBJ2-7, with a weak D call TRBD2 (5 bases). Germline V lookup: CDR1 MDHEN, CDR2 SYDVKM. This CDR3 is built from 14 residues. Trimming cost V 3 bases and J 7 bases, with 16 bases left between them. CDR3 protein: CASSLPATPGEQYF. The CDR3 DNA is TGTGCCAGCAGTTTGCCCGCCACTCCGGGAGAGCAGTACTTC.

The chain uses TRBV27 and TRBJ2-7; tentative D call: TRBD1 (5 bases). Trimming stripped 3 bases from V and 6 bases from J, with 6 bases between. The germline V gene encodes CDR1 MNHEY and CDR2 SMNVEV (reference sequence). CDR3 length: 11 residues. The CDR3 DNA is TGTGCCAGCAGTTTGGGGCTCGAGCAGTACTTC. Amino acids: CASSLGLEQYF.

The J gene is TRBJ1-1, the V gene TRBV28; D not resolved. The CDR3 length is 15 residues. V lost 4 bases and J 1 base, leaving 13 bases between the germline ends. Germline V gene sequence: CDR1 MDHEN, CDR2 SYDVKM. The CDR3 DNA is TGTGCCAGCAGTTCGCCAAGAGGGTCGAACACTGAAGCTTTCTTT. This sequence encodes CASSSPRGSNTEAFF.

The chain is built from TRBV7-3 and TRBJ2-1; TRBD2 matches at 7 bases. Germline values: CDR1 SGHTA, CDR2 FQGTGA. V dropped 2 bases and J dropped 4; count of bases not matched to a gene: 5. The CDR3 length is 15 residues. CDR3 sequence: CASSLGGSRYNEQFF. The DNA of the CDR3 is TGTGCCAGCAGCTTAGGCGGGAGTCGGTACAATGAGCAGTTCTTC. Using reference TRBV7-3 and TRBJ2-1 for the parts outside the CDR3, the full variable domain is GAGVSQTPSNKVTEKGKYVELRCDPISGHTALYWYRQSLGQGPEFLIYFQGTGAADDSGLPNDRFFAVRPEGSVSTLKIQRTERGDSAVYLCASSLGGSRYNEQFFGPGTRLTVL.

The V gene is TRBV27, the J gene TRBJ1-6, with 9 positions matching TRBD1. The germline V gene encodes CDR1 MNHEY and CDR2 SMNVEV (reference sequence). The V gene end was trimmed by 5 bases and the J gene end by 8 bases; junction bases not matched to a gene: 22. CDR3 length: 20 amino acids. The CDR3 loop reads CASSPEKEIVYGTGYSPLHF. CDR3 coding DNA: TGTGCCAGCAGTCCCGAGAAGGAGATCGTTTACGGGACAGGGTATTCACCCCTCCACTTT.

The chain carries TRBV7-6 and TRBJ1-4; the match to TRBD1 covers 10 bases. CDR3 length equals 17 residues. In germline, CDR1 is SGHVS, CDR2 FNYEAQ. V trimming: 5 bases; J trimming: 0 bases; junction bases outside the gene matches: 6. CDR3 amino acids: CASSPQTGGTTNEKLFF. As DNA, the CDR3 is TGTGCCAGCAGCCCTCAGACAGGGGGCACAACTAATGAAAAACTGTTTTTT.

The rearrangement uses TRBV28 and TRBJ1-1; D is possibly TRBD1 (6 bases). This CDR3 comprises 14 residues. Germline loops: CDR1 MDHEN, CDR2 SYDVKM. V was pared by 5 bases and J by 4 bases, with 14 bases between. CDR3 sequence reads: CASSPTGKGTEAFF. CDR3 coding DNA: TGTGCCAGCAGTCCGACAGGAAAAGGCACTGAAGCTTTCTTT.

The chain's CDR3 is CSVVGETSGISYEQYF. The CDR3 DNA sequence: TGCAGCGTTGTAGGCGAGACTAGCGGGATATCCTACGAGCAGTACTTC. The chain has TRBV29-1 and TRBJ2-7; 11 nucleotides line up with TRBD2. CDR1 SQVTM and CDR2 ANQGSEA come from the germline V gene. J gave up 1 base and V 4 bases, and 9 bases lay outside the gene matches. The CDR3 spans 16 residues.

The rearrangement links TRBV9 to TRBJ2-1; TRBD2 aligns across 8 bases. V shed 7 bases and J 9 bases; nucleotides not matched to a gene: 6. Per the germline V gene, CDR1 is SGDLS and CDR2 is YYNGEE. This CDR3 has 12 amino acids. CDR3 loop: CASGGRYGEQFF. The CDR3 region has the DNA TGTGCCAGCGGCGGGAGGTATGGTGAGCAGTTCTTC.

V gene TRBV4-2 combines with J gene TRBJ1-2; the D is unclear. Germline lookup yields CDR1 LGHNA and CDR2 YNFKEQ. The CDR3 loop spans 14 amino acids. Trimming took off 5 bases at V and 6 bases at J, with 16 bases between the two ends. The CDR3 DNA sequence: TGTGCCAGCAGCGGATTGGGAGTACGGGATGGCTACACCTTC. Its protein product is CASSGLGVRDGYTF.

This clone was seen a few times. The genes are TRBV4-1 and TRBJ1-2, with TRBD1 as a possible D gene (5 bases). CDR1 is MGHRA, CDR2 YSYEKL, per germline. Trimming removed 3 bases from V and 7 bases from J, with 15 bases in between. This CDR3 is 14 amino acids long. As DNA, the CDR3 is TGCGCCAGCAGCCAGGGACGACGGGAGGGTGGCTACACCTTC. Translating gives CASSQGRREGGYTF.

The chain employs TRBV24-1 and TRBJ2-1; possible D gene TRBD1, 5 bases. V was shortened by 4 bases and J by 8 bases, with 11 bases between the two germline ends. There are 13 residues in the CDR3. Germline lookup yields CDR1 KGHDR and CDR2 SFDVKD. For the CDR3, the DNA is TGTGCCACCAGTGACCCTTGGGGCGATGAGCAGTTCTTC. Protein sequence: CATSDPWGDEQFF.

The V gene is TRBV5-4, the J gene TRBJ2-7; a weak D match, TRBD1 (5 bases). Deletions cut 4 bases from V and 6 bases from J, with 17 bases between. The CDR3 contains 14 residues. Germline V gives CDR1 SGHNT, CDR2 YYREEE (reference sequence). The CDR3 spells CASSTQTAFPEQYF. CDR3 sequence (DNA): TGTGCCAGCAGCACGCAGACAGCCTTCCCCGAGCAGTACTTC.

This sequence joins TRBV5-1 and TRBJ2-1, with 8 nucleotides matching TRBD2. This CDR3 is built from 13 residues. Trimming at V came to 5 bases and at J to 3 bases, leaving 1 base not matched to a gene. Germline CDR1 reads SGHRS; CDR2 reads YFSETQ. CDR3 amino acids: CASSSGIYNEQFF. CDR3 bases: TGCGCCAGCAGTAGCGGGATCTACAATGAGCAGTTCTTC.